The sequence of this T cell receptor (beta chain) was determined in a study of blood T cells in healthy people across ages. A few counts support this clonotype. The second PCR ran roughly 6 to 11 cycles with a sample-barcoded 5' primer and J-beta primers. TCRdb re-analysed the 5' RACE reads in MiXCR, keeping a single row per CDR3 protein. Of roughly 800,000 distinct CDR3 sequences in the sample, nearly 60% were seen once. The TCR sequence derives from a man in his thirties or forties in good health. The specimen sequenced was blood.

The CDR3 coding sequence is TGTGCCAGCACCTTTGGCGGGGGGGCAACAGATACGCAGTATTTT. Amino acids: CASTFGGGATDTQYF. The chain uses TRBV7-2 and TRBJ2-3, with 9 bases identical to TRBD2. V shed 7 bases, J shed 3 bases, and the junction held 8 bases outside the gene matches. This CDR3 spans 15 amino acids. Germline assignment: CDR1 SGHTA and CDR2 FQGNSA.